Below are 10 T cell receptor beta chains sequenced from a single sample in a study of T cells in Graves' hyperthyroidism and ophthalmopathy. Researchers took RNA transcripts and amplified the TCR beta CDR3 regions from them. A set of HTBI primers served as the primers for a first-round RT-PCR of the TCR CDR3. One entry per CDR3 protein results from TCRdb running MiXCR on the multiplex PCR reads. The sample carries 250,000 or so distinct CDR3 sequences, around 15% recorded once. Sequenced input: blood. These receptors were taken from a woman aged 18-35 years with Graves' ophthalmopathy.

This clonotype came up many times. This sequence joins TRBV4-2 and TRBJ2-1; 7 bases map to TRBD2. The length of the CDR3 is 16 residues. With 0 bases clipped from V and 2 bases from J, the junction kept 4 bases outside the gene matches. Per the germline V gene, CDR1 is LGHNA and CDR2 is YNFKEQ. Here the CDR3 reads CASSQDAGDPYNEQFF. CDR3 DNA: TGTGCCAGCAGCCAAGATGCGGGGGACCCCTACAATGAGCAGTTCTTC.

This clonotype was observed many times. The chain joins TRBV19 to TRBJ1-2; 7 nucleotides agree with TRBD1. After removal of 6 bases from V and 4 bases from J, the junction contained 8 bases not matched to a gene. The CDR3 is made up of 14 amino acids. Germline assignment: CDR1 LNHDA and CDR2 SQIVND (reference sequence). The CDR3 DNA is TGTGCCAGTAGCAAACAGGGGACCCTCTATGGCTACACCTTC. Protein: CASSKQGTLYGYTF. Full variable domain (missing parts from reference TRBV19 and TRBJ1-2): DGGITQSPKYLFRKEGQNVTLSCEQNLNHDAMYWYRQDPGQGLRLIYYSQIVNDFQKGDIAEGYSVSREKKESFPLTVTSAQKNPTAFYLCASSKQGTLYGYTFGSGTRLTVV.

There are many counts of this clonotype. The CDR3 bases are TGTGCCAGCAGACTGGGACTAGCGGGGTACAATGAGCAGTTCTTC. Its translation: CASRLGLAGYNEQFF. The chain couples TRBV7-2 to TRBJ2-1; 13 bases line up with TRBD2. The junction had 3 bases not matched to a gene; V was cut back by 6 bases and J by 4 bases. The V gene's germline CDR1 is SGHTA and CDR2 FQGNSA. The CDR3 has 15 amino acids.

This clonotype was detected ten times or more. This chain links TRBV7-9 with TRBJ2-7, with a possible D match to TRBD1 (6 bases). The CDR3 runs to 16 residues. Germline values: CDR1 SEHNR, CDR2 FQNEAQ (reference sequence). Trimming took off 5 bases at V and 6 bases at J, with 23 bases between the two ends. CDR3 coding DNA: TGTGCCAGCAGCCTTAGGGGGTCGTCAGGGTGGCTCGAGCAGTACTTC. This translates into CASSLRGSSGWLEQYF.

This clonotype was counted ten times or more. This chain uses TRBV6-2 or TRBV6-3 with TRBJ2-3; TRBD1 matches at 9 bases. V lost 8 bases, J lost 4 bases, and 10 bases stayed unmatched. Germline CDR1 MNHEY, CDR2 SVGEGT. CDR3 length: 15 amino acids. CDR3 in DNA: TGTGCCAGCGGAGAATTGGACAGGGGTTCAGATACGCAGTATTTT. As protein: CASGELDRGSDTQYF.

In the case of this clonotype: A junction boundary mismatches the germline segment, possibly from a read error. The rearrangement links TRBV4-2 to TRBJ2-3; 8 bases align to TRBD2. CDR3 length: 17 residues. Per the germline V gene, CDR1 is LGHNA and CDR2 is YNFKEQ. CDR3 protein: CSSSQEATSGSTGTQYF. The CDR3 DNA follows: TGTTCCAGCAGCCAAGAGGCCACTAGCGGAAGCACAGGTACGCAGTATTTT.

This clonotype was counted at least ten times. This chain joins TRBV13 and TRBJ2-5, with D possibly being TRBD1 or TRBD2 (6 bases each). The CDR3 contains 15 residues. The germline V gene has CDR1 PRHDT and CDR2 FYEKMQ (reference sequence). V shed 5 bases and J shed 5 bases, with 18 bases lying between them. CDR3 residues: CASSHTRGPQETQYF. In nucleotides, the CDR3 is TGTGCCAGCAGCCACACCCGGGGGCCTCAGGAGACCCAGTACTTC.

In this sample, this clonotype turned up many times. The chain employs TRBV6-1 and TRBJ1-4, with no clear D. CDR3 length equals 15 residues. V was trimmed by 3 bases and J by 2 bases, leaving 10 bases between them. CDR1 is MNHNS and CDR2 is SASEGT in the germline V gene. CDR3 region: CASSDLTRTNEKLFF. Written as DNA, the CDR3 is TGTGCCAGCAGTGACCTGACAAGGACTAATGAAAAACTGTTTTTT.

This clonotype was detected many times. The chain is built from TRBV10-3 and TRBJ2-2; 9 bases agree with TRBD1. The CDR3 is made up of 15 amino acids. CDR1 ENHRY and CDR2 SYGVKD come from the germline V gene. V shed 6 bases and J 6 bases; nucleotides not matched to a gene: 8. In DNA form, the CDR3 reads TGTGCCATCAGGGAAACGGGACAGGGCGCCGGGGAGCTGTTTTTT. Residues: CAIRETGQGAGELFF.

This clonotype was seen many times. This sequence joins TRBV29-1 and TRBJ1-1, with D possibly matching TRBD1 (5 bases). The ends were cut back, 0 bases at V and 4 bases at J, with 12 bases in the middle. Germline V gene sequence: CDR1 SQVTM, CDR2 ANQGSEA. The CDR3 has 14 amino acids. The chain's CDR3 is CSVEDLGGGTEAFF. Here the CDR3 DNA reads TGCAGCGTTGAAGATTTGGGGGGAGGCACTGAAGCTTTCTTT.